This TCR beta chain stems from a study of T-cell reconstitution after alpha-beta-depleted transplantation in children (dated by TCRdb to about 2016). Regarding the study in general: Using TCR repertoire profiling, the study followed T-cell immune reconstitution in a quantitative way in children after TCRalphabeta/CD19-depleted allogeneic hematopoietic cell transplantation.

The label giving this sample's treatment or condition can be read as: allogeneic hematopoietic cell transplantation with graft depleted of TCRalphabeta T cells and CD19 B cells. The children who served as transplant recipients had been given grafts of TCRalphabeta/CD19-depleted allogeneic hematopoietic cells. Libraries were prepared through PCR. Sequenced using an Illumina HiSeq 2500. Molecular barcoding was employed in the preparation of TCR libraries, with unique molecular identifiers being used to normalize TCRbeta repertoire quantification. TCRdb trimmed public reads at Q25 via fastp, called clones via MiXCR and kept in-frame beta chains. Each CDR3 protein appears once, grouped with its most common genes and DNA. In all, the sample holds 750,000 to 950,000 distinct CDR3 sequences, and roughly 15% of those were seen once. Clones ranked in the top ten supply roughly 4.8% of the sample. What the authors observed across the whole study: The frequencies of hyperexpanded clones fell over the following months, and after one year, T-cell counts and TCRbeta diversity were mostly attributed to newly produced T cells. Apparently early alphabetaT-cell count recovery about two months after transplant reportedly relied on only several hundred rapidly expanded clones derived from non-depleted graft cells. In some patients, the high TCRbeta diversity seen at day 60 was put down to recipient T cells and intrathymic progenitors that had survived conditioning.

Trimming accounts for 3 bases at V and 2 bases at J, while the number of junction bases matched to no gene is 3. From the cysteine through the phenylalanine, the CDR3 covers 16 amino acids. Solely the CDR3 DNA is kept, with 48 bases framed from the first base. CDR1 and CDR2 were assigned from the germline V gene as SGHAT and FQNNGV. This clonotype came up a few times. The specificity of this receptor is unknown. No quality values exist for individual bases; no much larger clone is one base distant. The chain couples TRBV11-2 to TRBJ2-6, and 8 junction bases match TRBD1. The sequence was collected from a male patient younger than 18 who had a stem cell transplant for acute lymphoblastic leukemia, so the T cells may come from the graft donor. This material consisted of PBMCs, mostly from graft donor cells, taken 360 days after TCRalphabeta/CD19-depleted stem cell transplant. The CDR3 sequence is CASSFPQGAGANVLTF. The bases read TGTGCCAGCAGCTTCCCACAGGGGGCTGGGGCCAACGTCCTGACTTTC.